This TCR beta chain was captured by sequencing in a study of T cells in Graves' hyperthyroidism and ophthalmopathy. V dropped 4 bases and J dropped 4 bases, with 16 bases sitting between them. In germline, CDR1 is LGHNT, CDR2 FRNRAP. The CDR3 length is 15 residues. Regions amplified from RNA transcripts were the TCR beta CDR3 regions. Carried out on the TCR CDR3, a first-round RT-PCR used the HTBI primer set. One entry per CDR3 protein, called by TCRdb with MiXCR from the multiplex PCR reads. This sample has a few hundred thousand distinct CDR3 sequences; 14% occur once, and the top ten carry around 20%. At least ten counts were recorded for this clonotype.

The source is a woman in her twenties or thirties with Graves' ophthalmopathy. The V call is TRBV12-5, the J call TRBJ1-1; D is undetermined. Sequencing used blood. The CDR3 reads CASGWSRLQITEAFF. The CDR3 DNA reads as TGTGCTAGTGGTTGGAGTAGGTTGCAGATCACTGAAGCTTTCTTT. The full variable domain, its missing parts supplied by reference TRBV12-5 and TRBJ1-1, is DARVTQTPRHKVTEMGQEVTMRCQPILGHNTVFWYRQTMMQGLELLAYFRNRAPLDDSGMPKDRFSAEMPDATLATLKIQPSEPRDSAVYFCASGWSRLQITEAFFGQGTRLTVV.